These T cell receptor beta chains were read from a single sample in a study of blood T cells in healthy people across ages. TCRdb re-analysed the 5' RACE reads in MiXCR, keeping a single row per CDR3 protein. The sample shows over a million distinct CDR3 sequences, 42% of them seen only once. The material sequenced was blood. These receptors originate from a young woman in good health. The CDR3 runs from the conserved cysteine through the conserved F or W. The D gene is left open where the match is weak. A row's size may be missing; if present it is once, few, many or a size class.

V: TRBV20-1
D: TRBD2
J: TRBJ2-7
size: -
length: 15
DNA: TGCAGTGCTAGATTGGGGACTAGCTCTTCCTACGAGCAGTACTTC
CDR3: CSARLGTSSSYEQYF

V: TRBV6-1
D: -
J: TRBJ1-4
size: few
length: 16
DNA: TGTGCCAGCAAATTCTGGGGGGACGCAACTAATGAAAAACTGTTTTTT
CDR3: CASKFWGDATNEKLFF

V: TRBV7-2
D: TRBD2
J: TRBJ2-7
size: few
length: 14
DNA: TGTGCCAGCGGATTAGCGGGGGGCCCGATCGAGCAGTACTTC
CDR3: CASGLAGGPIEQYF

V: TRBV2
D: TRBD2
J: TRBJ2-3
size: -
length: 16
DNA: TGTGCCAACAGACCCCTGGGGGGGGACGCCACAGATACGCAGTATTTT
CDR3: CANRPLGGDATDTQYF

V: TRBV7-6
D: -
J: TRBJ1-6
size: -
length: 14
DNA: TGTGCCAGCAGCTTAAGGGGGTCCAATTCACCCCTCCACTTT
CDR3: CASSLRGSNSPLHF

V: TRBV7-9
D: TRBD2
J: TRBJ2-5
size: -
length: 16
DNA: TGTGCCAGCAGCTTAGAGCCAGCGGGAGGGGGAGAGACCCAGTACTTC
CDR3: CASSLEPAGGGETQYF

V: TRBV20-1
D: -
J: TRBJ2-7
size: few
length: 14
DNA: TGCAGTGCTAGGGGACTTCTCTTGGGCTACGAGCAGTACTTC
CDR3: CSARGLLLGYEQYF

V: TRBV20-1
D: -
J: TRBJ2-1
size: -
length: 15
DNA: TGCAGTGCTCCTTCTAGCTCCCCCTCCTACAATGAGCAGTTCTTC
CDR3: CSAPSSSPSYNEQFF

V: TRBV5-1
D: -
J: TRBJ2-3
size: few
length: 13
DNA: TGCGCCAGCAGCTTGCGTCGGGGAGATACGCAGTATTTT
CDR3: CASSLRRGDTQYF

V: TRBV12-3/TRBV12-4
D: -
J: TRBJ2-7
size: -
length: 13
DNA: TGTGCCAGTACCCTTCAGGGACCCTACGAGCAGTACTTC
CDR3: CASTLQGPYEQYF

V: TRBV5-1
D: -
J: TRBJ2-1
size: few
length: 13
DNA: TGCGCCAGCAGCTCGGGAGTAGGGAATGAGCAGTTCTTC
CDR3: CASSSGVGNEQFF

V: TRBV7-8
D: -
J: TRBJ2-5
size: -
length: 14
DNA: TGTGCCAGCAGCGTCACAGGGTTTTCAGAGACCCAGTACTTC
CDR3: CASSVTGFSETQYF

V: TRBV4-1
D: -
J: TRBJ2-7
size: few
length: 14
DNA: TGCGCCAGCAGCCGAGGGGTACTAGTATACGAGCAGTACTTC
CDR3: CASSRGVLVYEQYF

V: TRBV6-7
D: TRBD2
J: TRBJ2-1
size: -
length: 15
DNA: TGTGCCAGCAGTAGTACTAGCGGGGGTCAGAATGAGCAGTTCTTC
CDR3: CASSSTSGGQNEQFF

V: TRBV10-3
D: -
J: TRBJ2-4
size: -
length: 12
DNA: TGTGCCATCAGTGAGTCGGGGAGTGAGCAGTACTTC
CDR3: CAISESGSEQYF

V: TRBV5-4
D: -
J: TRBJ2-3
size: few
length: 14
DNA: TGTGCCAGCAGCATAGGGACTAGCACAGATACGCAGTATTTT
CDR3: CASSIGTSTDTQYF

V: TRBV3-1
D: TRBD2
J: TRBJ2-5
size: -
length: 16
DNA: TGTGCCAGCAGCCAAGTTTTAACTAGCGGGGGCGAGACCCAGTACTTC
CDR3: CASSQVLTSGGETQYF

V: TRBV20-1
D: TRBD2
J: TRBJ2-7
size: -
length: 14
DNA: TGCAGTGCCCTATTGGGACTAGCCTACAATGAGCAGTACTTC
CDR3: CSALLGLAYNEQYF

V: TRBV12-3/TRBV12-4
D: -
J: TRBJ2-1
size: -
length: 14
DNA: TGTGCCAGCAGTTTAACAGATTCCTACAATAAGCAGTTCTTC
CDR3: CASSLTDSYNKQFF

V: TRBV20-1
D: TRBD2
J: TRBJ2-3
size: -
length: 16
DNA: TGCAGTGCTATGGGTGGGACTAGCAGGGTCACAGATACGCAGTATTTT
CDR3: CSAMGGTSRVTDTQYF

V: TRBV20-1
D: TRBD2
J: TRBJ2-3
size: few
length: 16
DNA: TGCAGTGCAACGGGACTAGCGGGGGGGCGGACAGATACGCAGTATTTT
CDR3: CSATGLAGGRTDTQYF

V: TRBV9
D: -
J: TRBJ1-4
size: many
length: 13
DNA: TGTGCCAGCAGCCGTACAACTAATGAAAAACTGTTTTTT
CDR3: CASSRTTNEKLFF

V: TRBV4-2
D: TRBD2
J: TRBJ2-1
size: -
length: 20
DNA: TGTGCCAGCAGCCAAGATCCCGGAGGACTAGCGGGTTTGACCTACAATGAGCAGTTCTTC
CDR3: CASSQDPGGLAGLTYNEQFF

V: TRBV7-2
D: TRBD2
J: TRBJ2-7
size: few
length: 15
DNA: TGTGCCAGCAGCCCCCGAGGACTAGATTCCTACGAGCAGTACTTC
CDR3: CASSPRGLDSYEQYF

V: TRBV7-2
D: TRBD2
J: TRBJ2-1
size: -
length: 17
DNA: TGTGCCAGCAGCTTACAGTTAGGACTAGGTACTTACAATGAGCAGTTCTTC
CDR3: CASSLQLGLGTYNEQFF

V: TRBV6-5
D: TRBD2
J: TRBJ2-1
size: -
length: 18
DNA: TGTGCCAGCAGTTACTCGTGGACTAGCGGGAAACGTTACAATGAGCAGTTCTTC
CDR3: CASSYSWTSGKRYNEQFF

V: TRBV5-6
D: -
J: TRBJ2-7
size: -
length: 16
DNA: TGTGCCAGCAGCTTGCCAGGACAGCCAGTGGTCTACGAGCAGTACTTC
CDR3: CASSLPGQPVVYEQYF

V: TRBV18
D: -
J: TRBJ2-3
size: -
length: 11
DNA: TGTGCCAGCTCACTCAGGGAAGGACAGTATTTT
CDR3: CASSLREGQYF

V: TRBV10-1
D: TRBD1
J: TRBJ1-2
size: -
length: 15
DNA: TGCGCCAGCAGGCGAACGACAGGGGCTAACTATGGCTGCACCTTC
CDR3: CASRRTTGANYGCTF

V: TRBV9
D: -
J: TRBJ2-3
size: many
length: 15
DNA: TGTGCCAGCAGCGTAGTAGGGTCGGACACAGATACGCAGTATTTT
CDR3: CASSVVGSDTDTQYF

V: TRBV5-1
D: -
J: TRBJ1-1
size: few
length: 13
DNA: TGCGCCAGCGCCTCACAGGGTCTCACTGAAGCTTTCTTT
CDR3: CASASQGLTEAFF

V: TRBV5-1
D: TRBD1
J: TRBJ2-7
size: -
length: 15
DNA: TGCGCCAGGAGCTACGGGACAGGGGGCCAATACGAGCAGTACTTC
CDR3: CARSYGTGGQYEQYF

V: TRBV5-7
D: -
J: TRBJ2-7
size: -
length: 14
DNA: TGTGCCAGCAGCCCTCAGGGTTCTTGCTACGAGCAGTACTTC
CDR3: CASSPQGSCYEQYF

V: TRBV20-1
D: TRBD2
J: TRBJ2-4
size: -
length: 13
DNA: TGCAGTGCCCGAGCGGGAACATTCGGTGAGCAGTACTTC
CDR3: CSARAGTFGEQYF

V: TRBV12-3/TRBV12-4
D: -
J: TRBJ2-4
size: -
length: 12
DNA: TGTGCCAGCAACGGGACACCAAACATTCAGTACTTC
CDR3: CASNGTPNIQYF

V: TRBV12-3/TRBV12-4
D: TRBD1
J: TRBJ1-1
size: -
length: 15
DNA: TGTGCCAGCAGTTCCACAGGGGCCGTGAACACTGAAGCTTTCTTT
CDR3: CASSSTGAVNTEAFF

V: TRBV21-1
D: -
J: TRBJ2-2
size: -
length: 17
DNA: TGTGCCAGCGTCACCACAGGGGGCATCATATGCACCGGGGAGCTGTTTTTT
CDR3: CASVTTGGIICTGELFF

V: TRBV29-1
D: -
J: TRBJ2-3
size: many
length: 10
DNA: TGCAGCGAGGACACAGATACGCAGTATTTT
CDR3: CSEDTDTQYF

V: TRBV5-1
D: -
J: TRBJ2-1
size: -
length: 17
DNA: TGCGCCAGCAGCCGTGGGGACAAGGGGTCCTCCAACAATGAGCAGTTCTTC
CDR3: CASSRGDKGSSNNEQFF

V: TRBV3-1
D: TRBD1
J: TRBJ1-2
size: few
length: 13
DNA: TGTGCCAGCAGCCAGAGGACAGGGGGCATCTACACCTTC
CDR3: CASSQRTGGIYTF

V: TRBV14
D: -
J: TRBJ2-3
size: -
length: 15
DNA: TGTGCCAGCAGCCAGGCGGGGAGTTGGACAGATACGCAGTATTTT
CDR3: CASSQAGSWTDTQYF

V: TRBV6-6
D: -
J: TRBJ1-6
size: once
length: 12
DNA: TGTGCCAGCAGTCTAGCCGGGACTCCCCTCCACTTT
CDR3: CASSLAGTPLHF

V: TRBV7-9
D: TRBD1
J: TRBJ1-1
size: many
length: 12
DNA: TGTGCCAGCAGCTTAGGACAGGGAGAGGCTTTCTTT
CDR3: CASSLGQGEAFF

V: TRBV20-1
D: -
J: TRBJ1-4
size: -
length: 14
DNA: TGCAGTGCTAGGAGCCTGGAAACTAATGAAAAACTGTTTTTT
CDR3: CSARSLETNEKLFF